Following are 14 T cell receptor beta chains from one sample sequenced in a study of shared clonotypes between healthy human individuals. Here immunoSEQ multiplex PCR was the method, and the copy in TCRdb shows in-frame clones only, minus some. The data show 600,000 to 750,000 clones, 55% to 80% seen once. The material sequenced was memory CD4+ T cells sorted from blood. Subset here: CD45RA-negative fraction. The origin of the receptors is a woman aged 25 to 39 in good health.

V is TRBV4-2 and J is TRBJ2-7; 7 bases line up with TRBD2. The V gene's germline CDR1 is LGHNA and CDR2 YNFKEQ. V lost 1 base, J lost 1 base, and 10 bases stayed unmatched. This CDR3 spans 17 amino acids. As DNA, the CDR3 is TGTGCCAGCAGCCAAGCCGGAGGCGGGGGACTTTCCTACGAGCAGTACTTC. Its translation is CASSQAGGGGLSYEQYF.

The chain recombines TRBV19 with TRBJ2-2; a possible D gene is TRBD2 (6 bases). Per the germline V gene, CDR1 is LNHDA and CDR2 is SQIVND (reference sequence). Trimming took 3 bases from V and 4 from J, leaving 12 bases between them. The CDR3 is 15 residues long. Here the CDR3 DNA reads TGTGCCAGTAGTATCTGGGGGGTTGGCACCGGGGAGCTGTTTTTT. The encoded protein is CASSIWGVGTGELFF.

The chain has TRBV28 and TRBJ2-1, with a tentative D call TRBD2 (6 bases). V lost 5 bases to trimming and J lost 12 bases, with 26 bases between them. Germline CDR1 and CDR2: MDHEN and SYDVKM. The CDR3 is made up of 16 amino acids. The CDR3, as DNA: TGTGCCAGCAGTACCGGAGGGGCAGGAAATGGATTAGGGCAGTTCTTC. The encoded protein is CASSTGGAGNGLGQFF.

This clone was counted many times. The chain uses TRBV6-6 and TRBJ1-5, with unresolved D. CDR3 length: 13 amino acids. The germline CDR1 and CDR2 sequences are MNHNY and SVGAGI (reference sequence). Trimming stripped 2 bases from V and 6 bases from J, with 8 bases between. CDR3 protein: CASSYGERQPQHF. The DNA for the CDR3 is TGTGCCAGCAGTTACGGTGAGCGTCAGCCCCAGCATTTT.

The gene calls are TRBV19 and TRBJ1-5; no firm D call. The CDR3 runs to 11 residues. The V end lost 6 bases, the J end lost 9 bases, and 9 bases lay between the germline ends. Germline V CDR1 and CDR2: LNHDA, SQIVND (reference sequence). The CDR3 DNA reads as TGTGCCAGTAGAGAGTGGGGGCCCCAGCATTTT. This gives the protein CASREWGPQHF.

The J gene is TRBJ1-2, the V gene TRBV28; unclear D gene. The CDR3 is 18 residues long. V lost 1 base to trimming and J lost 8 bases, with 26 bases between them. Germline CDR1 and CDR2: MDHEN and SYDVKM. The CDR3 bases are TGTGCCAGCAGTTTATTTGGACGGAGGGATGGGCTTCTTGTGGGCTACACCTTC. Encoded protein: CASSLFGRRDGLLVGYTF.

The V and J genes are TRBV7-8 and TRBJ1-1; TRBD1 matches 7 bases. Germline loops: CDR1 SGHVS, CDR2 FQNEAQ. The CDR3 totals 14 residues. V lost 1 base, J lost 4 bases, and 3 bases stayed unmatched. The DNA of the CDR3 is TGTGCCAGCAGCTTAGTCCAGGGGGGCACTGAAGCTTTCTTT. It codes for CASSLVQGGTEAFF.

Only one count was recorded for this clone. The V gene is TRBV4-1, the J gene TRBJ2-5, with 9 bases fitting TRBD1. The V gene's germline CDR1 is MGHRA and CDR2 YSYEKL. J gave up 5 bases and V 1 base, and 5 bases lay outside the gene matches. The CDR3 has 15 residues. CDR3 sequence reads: CASSQAGTGKETQYF. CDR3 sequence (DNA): TGCGCCAGCAGCCAAGCGGGGACAGGGAAGGAGACCCAGTACTTC.

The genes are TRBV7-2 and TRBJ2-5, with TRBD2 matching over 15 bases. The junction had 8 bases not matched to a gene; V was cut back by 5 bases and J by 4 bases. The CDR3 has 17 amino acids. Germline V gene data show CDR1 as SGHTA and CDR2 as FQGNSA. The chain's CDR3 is CASSPGLAGGPAETQYF. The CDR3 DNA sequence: TGTGCCAGCAGCCCCGGACTAGCGGGAGGGCCAGCAGAGACCCAGTACTTC.

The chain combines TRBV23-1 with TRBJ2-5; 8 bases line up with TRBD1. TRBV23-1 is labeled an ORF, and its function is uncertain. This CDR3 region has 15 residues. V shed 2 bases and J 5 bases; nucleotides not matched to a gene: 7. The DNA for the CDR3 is TGCGCCAGCAGTCAACGGACAGGGATGGAGGAGACCCAGTACTTC. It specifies CASSQRTGMEETQYF.

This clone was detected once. CDR3 in amino acids: CASSDSETGGSSGANVLTF. For the CDR3, the DNA is TGTGCCAGCAGTGACTCGGAGACAGGGGGCTCTTCTGGGGCCAACGTCCTGACTTTC. The chain employs TRBV6-4 and TRBJ2-6; 10 nucleotides agree with TRBD1. The V and J ends lost 0 bases and 1 base, in that order; junction bases with no gene match: 6. The CDR3 spans 19 residues. Germline V gives CDR1 MRHNA, CDR2 SNTAGT.

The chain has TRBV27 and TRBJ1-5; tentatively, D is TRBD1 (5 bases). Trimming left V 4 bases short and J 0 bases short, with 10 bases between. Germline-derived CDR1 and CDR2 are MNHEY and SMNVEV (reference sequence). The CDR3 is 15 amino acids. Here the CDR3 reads CASSSWGSSNQPQHF. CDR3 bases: TGTGCCAGCAGTTCATGGGGCTCTAGCAATCAGCCCCAGCATTTT.

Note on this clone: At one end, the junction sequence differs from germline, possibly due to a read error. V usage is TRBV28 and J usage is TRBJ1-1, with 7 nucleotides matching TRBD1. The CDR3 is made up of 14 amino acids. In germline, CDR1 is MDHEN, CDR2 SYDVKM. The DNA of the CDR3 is TGTGTCAGCAGTTTAAAGGGGGCGATAACTGAAGCTTTCTTT. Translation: CVSSLKGAITEAFF.

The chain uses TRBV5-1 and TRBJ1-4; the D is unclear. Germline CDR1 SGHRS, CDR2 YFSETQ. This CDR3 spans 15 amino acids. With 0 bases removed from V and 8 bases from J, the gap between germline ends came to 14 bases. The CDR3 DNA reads TGCGCCAGCAGCTTGGACGCCTCTAATAGAGAAAAACTGTTTTTT. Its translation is CASSLDASNREKLFF.